This is a list of T cell receptor beta chains from one sample in a study of blood T cells in healthy people across ages. MiXCR, run by TCRdb on the 5' RACE reads, gives a single entry per CDR3 protein. Among 850,000 to 1,300,000 distinct CDR3 sequences listed, 45% were seen once. The sequenced material came from blood. These receptors were collected from a woman aged 60-70 years in good health. Both conserved end residues are part of each CDR3. D genes are given only for firm matches. A row's size may be missing; if present it is once, few, many or a size class.

clone_size	d_call	v_call	j_call	cdr3_nt	cdr3_aa
.	TRBD2	TRBV7-9	TRBJ2-1	TGTGCCAGCAGCTTAGGCTCGCTAGCGGGAGCATACAATGAGCAGTTCTTC	CASSLGSLAGAYNEQFF
.	.	TRBV24-1	TRBJ2-1	TGTGCCACCAGTGGTACAGGGTTCTACAATGAGCAGTTCTTC	CATSGTGFYNEQFF
.	.	TRBV7-2	TRBJ1-2	TGTGCCAGCAGGGCCGGGGGGGCCTATGGCTACACCTTC	CASRAGGAYGYTF
.	TRBD2	TRBV10-3	TRBJ2-2	TGTGCCATCAGTGGGACTAGTACCGGGGAGCTGTTTTTT	CAISGTSTGELFF
.	.	TRBV6-6	TRBJ1-5	TGTGCCAGCAGTGGGGGGTTCGGCAATCAGCCCCAGCATTTT	CASSGGFGNQPQHF
many	.	TRBV6-2/TRBV6-3	TRBJ2-7	TGTGCCAGCAGGGATACCTACGAGCAGTACTTC	CASRDTYEQYF
.	.	TRBV4-1	TRBJ2-1	TGCGCCAGCAGCCAAGAAGGGGGGAGGGCCGCTGAGCAGTTCTTC	CASSQEGGRAAEQFF
.	TRBD2	TRBV7-6	TRBJ2-7	TGTGCCAGCAGCTTATCAGCGGGGGCGTCCCGGGACGAGCAGTACTTC	CASSLSAGASRDEQYF
.	TRBD1	TRBV12-3/TRBV12-4	TRBJ2-3	TGTGCCAGCAGGACAGGGACAGTCAGGGGGAATACGCAGTATTTT	CASRTGTVRGNTQYF
.	TRBD2	TRBV9	TRBJ2-4	TGTGCCAGCAGCGAGGGACTAGCGGGATTCGGAAACATTCAGTACTTC	CASSEGLAGFGNIQYF
few	.	TRBV12-3/TRBV12-4	TRBJ1-5	TGTGCCAGCAGTTGGGGGCATCAGCCCCAGCATTTT	CASSWGHQPQHF
few	TRBD1	TRBV11-2	TRBJ2-5	TGTGCCAGCAGCTTAGGGGGACAGGGCTATTCAATAAAAGAGACCCAGTACTTC	CASSLGGQGYSIKETQYF
few	TRBD1	TRBV11-2	TRBJ2-5	TGTGCCAGCAGCCCGGACAGGGTGTCTCAAGAGACCCAGTACTTC	CASSPDRVSQETQYF
.	TRBD1	TRBV12-3/TRBV12-4	TRBJ2-3	TGTGCCAGCAGACCAGGGGGACCTACGCAGTATTTT	CASRPGGPTQYF